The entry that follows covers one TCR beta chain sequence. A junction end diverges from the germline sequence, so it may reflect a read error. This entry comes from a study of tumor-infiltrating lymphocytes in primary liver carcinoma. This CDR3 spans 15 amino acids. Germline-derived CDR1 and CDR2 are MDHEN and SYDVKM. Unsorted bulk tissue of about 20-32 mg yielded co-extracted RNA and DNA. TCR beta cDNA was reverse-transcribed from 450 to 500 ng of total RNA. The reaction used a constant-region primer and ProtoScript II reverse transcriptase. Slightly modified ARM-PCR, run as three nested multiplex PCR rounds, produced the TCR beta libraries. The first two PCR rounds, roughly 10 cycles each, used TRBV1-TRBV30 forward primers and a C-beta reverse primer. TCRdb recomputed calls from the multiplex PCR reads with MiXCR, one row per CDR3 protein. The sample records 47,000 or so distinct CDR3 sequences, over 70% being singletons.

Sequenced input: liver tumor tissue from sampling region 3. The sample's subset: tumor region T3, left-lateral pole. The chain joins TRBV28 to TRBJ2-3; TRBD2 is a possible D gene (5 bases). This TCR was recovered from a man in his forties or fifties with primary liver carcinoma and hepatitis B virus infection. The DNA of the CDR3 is TGTGCTAGCAGTTTTCGGGGATATAGCATAGATACGCAGTATTTT. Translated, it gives CASSFRGYSIDTQYF.